This paragraph covers one T cell receptor beta chain sequence. Its antigen is still unknown. This sample is part of a study of T cell repertoires in cytomegalovirus infection. Looking at the study overall: Well-studied HLA-B-restricted epitopes and recently identified HLA-C-restricted epitopes of CMV were both used in the study. Study results and limitations: Dominant in the ex vivo response were TCR beta clonotypes restricted by HLA-C and specific for CMV.

One entry per CDR3 protein results from TCRdb running MiXCR on the reads. The sample holds approximately 990,000 distinct CDR3 sequences, less than 40% seen once. Trimming at V came to 8 bases and at J to 2 bases, leaving 12 bases not matched to a gene. The CDR3 spans 16 residues. Germline assignment: CDR1 MNHEY and CDR2 SVGEGT. Sequences were derived from cultured CD8+ T cells from PBMCs, sampled from culture after CMV antigen stimulation. The chain recombines TRBV6-2 or TRBV6-3 with TRBJ2-1; 7 nucleotides match TRBD2. This receptor was obtained from a human donor in good health (CMV status not recorded). Some clones in this sample may be carry-over from other donors' samples. The CDR3 loop reads CASLSEGGPTYNEQFF. The CDR3 nucleotides are TGTGCCAGCCTCTCCGAGGGAGGGCCAACCTACAATGAGCAGTTCTTC.